These 22 T cell receptor beta chains were sequenced from one sample in a study of lymphopenia after photon versus proton radiotherapy. The method was immunoSEQ multiplex PCR; TCRdb's version includes in-frame clones alone and lacks a portion of them. Of some 14,000 clones in the sample, 82% are singletons; the top ten hold 25% to 30%. The material sequenced was peripheral blood, taken from a patient treated with photon-based radiotherapy. The source of these receptors is a man in his fifties or sixties with gastric cancer.

This clone showed up just once. The chain has TRBV19 and TRBJ1-5; a possible D gene is TRBD1 (6 bases). Trimming took 3 bases from V and 1 from J, leaving 16 bases between them. Germline V gene sequence: CDR1 LNHDA, CDR2 SQIVND (reference sequence). This CDR3 is 17 amino acids long. Here the CDR3 DNA reads TGTGCCAGTAGTATCCTCACAGGGTTATCAAGCAATCAGCCCCAGCATTTT. Amino acids: CASSILTGLSSNQPQHF.

This clone was counted a few times. The chain uses TRBV5-1 and TRBJ1-4; tentatively, D is TRBD1 (6 bases). CDR3 length: 16 residues. Trimming took off 4 bases at V and 2 bases at J, with 15 bases between the two ends. CDR1 SGHRS and CDR2 YFSETQ come from the germline V gene. This chain's CDR3 is CASSALDRPTNEKLFF. As DNA, the CDR3 is TGCGCCAGCAGCGCGCTAGACAGGCCTACTAATGAAAAACTGTTTTTT.

The chain employs TRBV7-3 and TRBJ2-2; no reliable D call. The CDR3 spans 14 residues. Germline assignment: CDR1 SGHTA and CDR2 FQGTGA. The V end lost 0 bases, the J end lost 7 bases, and 9 bases lay between the germline ends. The CDR3 reads CASSLTNEIGELFF. The CDR3 DNA reads TGTGCCAGCAGCTTAACGAACGAAATCGGGGAGCTGTTTTTT. The full variable domain, rest sourced from reference TRBV7-3 and TRBJ2-2, is GAGVSQTPSNKVTEKGKYVELRCDPISGHTALYWYRQSLGQGPEFLIYFQGTGAADDSGLPNDRFFAVRPEGSVSTLKIQRTERGDSAVYLCASSLTNEIGELFFGEGSRLTVL.

A single count supports this clone. CDR3 protein: CASSLASNTGELFF. The DNA for the CDR3 is TGTGCCAGCAGCTTAGCTTCTAACACCGGGGAGCTGTTTTTT. The chain combines TRBV7-9 with TRBJ2-2; D gene unclear. Germline V gives CDR1 SEHNR, CDR2 FQNEAQ (reference sequence). The CDR3 length is 14 residues. Trimming took 0 bases from V and 2 from J, leaving 4 bases between them. Supplemented by reference TRBV7-9 and TRBJ2-2, the full variable domain reads DTGVSQNPRHKITKRGQNVTFRCDPISEHNRLYWYRQTLGQGPEFLTYFQNEAQLEKSRLLSDRFSAERPKGSFSTLEIQRTEQGDSAMYLCASSLASNTGELFFGEGSRLTVL.

The V gene is TRBV7-9, the J gene TRBJ1-5, with D hard to call. CDR1 and CDR2 (germline): SEHNR, FQNEAQ (reference sequence). V was shortened by 3 bases and J by 4 bases, with 10 bases between the two germline ends. There are 14 residues in the CDR3. CDR3 coding DNA: TGTGCCAGCAGCTTCGTAGAGGTGAATCAGCCCCAGCATTTT. As protein: CASSFVEVNQPQHF.

The rearrangement uses TRBV2 and TRBJ1-6; no definite D call. Germline CDR1 and CDR2: SNHLY and FYNNEI. V lost 0 bases and J 10 bases, leaving 7 bases between the germline ends. The CDR3 length is 13 residues. The CDR3 nucleotides are TGTGCCAGCAGTGAAGCCGTCCCCTCACCCCTCCACTTT. It is translated as CASSEAVPSPLHF.

The chain employs TRBV5-1 and TRBJ1-5, with D perhaps matching TRBD1 (6 bases). Germline CDR1 reads SGHRS; CDR2 reads YFSETQ. With 1 base removed from V and 5 bases from J, the gap between germline ends came to 13 bases. CDR3 length: 15 amino acids. This CDR3 reads CASSLNPGGDQPQHF. In nucleotides, the CDR3 is TGCGCCAGCAGCTTGAATCCTGGGGGCGATCAGCCCCAGCATTTT.

This chain links TRBV5-1 with TRBJ1-1; a weak D match, TRBD1 (5 bases). Germline CDR1 SGHRS, CDR2 YFSETQ. V was cut by 3 bases and J by 4 bases, with 10 bases left in between. This CDR3 comprises 13 residues. This CDR3 reads CASSSGLLTEAFF. Written as DNA, the CDR3 is TGCGCCAGCAGCTCGGGACTCCTCACTGAAGCTTTCTTT.

The genes are TRBV7-3 and TRBJ2-3; 9 bases match TRBD2. The CDR3 covers 16 residues. The germline V gene encodes CDR1 SGHTA and CDR2 FQGTGA. The junction had 5 bases not matched to a gene; V was cut back by 2 bases and J by 2 bases. The CDR3 reads CASSLLASGDTDTQYF. The CDR3 DNA is TGTGCCAGCAGCTTACTCGCTAGCGGGGACACAGATACGCAGTATTTT. Together with reference TRBV7-3 and TRBJ2-3, the CDR3 gives the full variable domain: GAGVSQTPSNKVTEKGKYVELRCDPISGHTALYWYRQSLGQGPEFLIYFQGTGAADDSGLPNDRFFAVRPEGSVSTLKIQRTERGDSAVYLCASSLLASGDTDTQYFGPGTRLTVL.

V usage is TRBV11-2 and J usage is TRBJ2-3, with TRBD1 identical over 8 bases. Germline V gene lookup returns CDR1 SGHAT and CDR2 FQNNGV. Losses at the gene ends were 1 base for V and 0 bases for J; bases not matched to a gene: 3. This CDR3 has 16 residues. The CDR3 region is CASSLGRTGSTDTQYF. The CDR3 DNA reads as TGTGCCAGCAGCTTAGGACGGACAGGGAGCACAGATACGCAGTATTTT.

This chain joins TRBV9 and TRBJ1-2; D possibly corresponds to TRBD1 (6 bases). CDR3 length: 16 amino acids. V was cut by 3 bases and J by 1 base, with 16 bases left in between. Germline lookup yields CDR1 SGDLS and CDR2 YYNGEE. CDR3 nucleotide sequence: TGTGCCAGCAGCGACGAACAAGGGGGTAATAACTATGGCTACACCTTC. It is translated as CASSDEQGGNNYGYTF.

This chain uses TRBV30 with TRBJ1-5; 8 bases fit TRBD1. V trimming: 5 bases; J trimming: 7 bases; junction bases outside the gene matches: 7. CDR3 size: 13 residues. CDR1 and CDR2 from the germline V gene are GTSNPN and SVGIG (reference sequence). CDR3 loop: CAWDTGGGQPQHF. The CDR3 nucleotides read TGTGCCTGGGATACAGGGGGGGGACAGCCCCAGCATTTT.

V is TRBV29-1 and J is TRBJ1-1; a weak D match, TRBD1 (6 bases). Trimming left V 5 bases short and J 3 bases short, with 19 bases between. The germline gives CDR1 SQVTM, CDR2 ANQGSEA. The CDR3 sequence is 15 residues long. CDR3 residues: CSVFPHRVGDTEAFF. Written as DNA, the CDR3 is TGCAGCGTTTTCCCCCACAGGGTCGGTGACACTGAAGCTTTCTTT.

The CDR3 sequence is CASSAGRNTEAFF. The CDR3 DNA sequence: TGTGCCAGCAGTGCGGGAAGGAACACTGAAGCTTTCTTT. The V call is TRBV6-1, the J call TRBJ1-1; the D is unclear. V shed 4 bases and J shed 1 base, with 7 bases lying between them. The CDR3 contains 13 residues. CDR1 is MNHNS, CDR2 SASEGT, per germline.

The V and J genes are TRBV30 and TRBJ1-6; a possible D gene is TRBD1 (6 bases). The V and J ends lost 2 bases and 7 bases respectively, with 12 bases between them. The CDR3 extends over 14 amino acids. Germline V gene lookup returns CDR1 GTSNPN and CDR2 SVGIG (reference sequence). CDR3 residues: CAWSKGGVNSPLHF. Here the CDR3 DNA reads TGTGCCTGGAGTAAAGGGGGTGTGAATTCACCCCTCCACTTT.

The rearrangement links TRBV9 to TRBJ2-3, with 14 bases identical to TRBD2. Unmatched junction bases numbered 12, after V lost 3 bases and J lost 3 bases. Germline V gene lookup returns CDR1 SGDLS and CDR2 YYNGEE. The CDR3 is 19 amino acids. CDR3 amino acids: CASSASGLAGVKRTDTQYF. CDR3 nucleotides: TGTGCCAGCAGCGCCTCGGGACTAGCGGGGGTTAAGAGGACAGATACGCAGTATTTT.

J is TRBJ2-7 and V is TRBV6-5, with D perhaps matching TRBD2 (6 bases). Germline assignment: CDR1 MNHEY and CDR2 SVGAGI. Trimming removed 2 bases from V and 3 bases from J, with 11 bases in between. The CDR3 covers 14 residues. For the CDR3, the DNA is TGTGCCAGCAGTTACCTACCGGGGGACTACGAGCAGTACTTC. It is translated as CASSYLPGDYEQYF.

The gene calls are TRBV18 and TRBJ1-4; no reliable D call. The V gene's germline CDR1 is KGHSH and CDR2 LQKENI. CDR3 length equals 15 residues. V was shortened by 4 bases and J by 0 bases, with 9 bases between the two germline ends. CDR3 protein: CASSRTAATNEKLFF. The CDR3 DNA sequence: TGTGCCAGCTCACGTACAGCCGCAACTAATGAAAAACTGTTTTTT.

This rearrangement joins TRBV12-5 to TRBJ2-2; D remains ambiguous. Trimming removed 3 bases at V and 3 bases at J, with 8 bases between. Per the germline V gene, CDR1 is LGHNT and CDR2 is FRNRAP. The CDR3 is 14 amino acids. CDR3 protein: CASGLRVHTGELFF. The CDR3 region has the DNA TGTGCTAGTGGTTTAAGGGTACACACCGGGGAGCTGTTTTTT.

The count of this clone is one. The chain couples TRBV19 to TRBJ1-6, with 7 bases matching TRBD1. The V and J ends lost 4 bases and 6 bases, in that order; junction bases with no gene match: 9. Germline V gene sequence: CDR1 LNHDA, CDR2 SQIVND (reference sequence). The CDR3 has 16 amino acids. CDR3 in amino acids: CASSTRTQGGNSPLHF. DNA for the CDR3: TGTGCCAGTAGTACACGGACCCAGGGGGGTAATTCACCCCTCCACTTT.

This clone was seen a handful of times. The rearrangement uses TRBV25-1 and TRBJ1-2, with TRBD1 matching over 7 bases. The V segment lost 3 bases and the J segment 4 bases; nucleotides outside the gene matches: 8. Per germline, CDR1 MGHDK and CDR2 SYGVNS. This CDR3 has 15 amino acids. The CDR3 protein is CASSDRGPGGYGYTF. CDR3 coding DNA: TGTGCCAGCAGTGACCGGGGACCAGGGGGCTATGGCTACACCTTC.

The V gene is TRBV13, the J gene TRBJ2-5; D ambiguous. V dropped 1 base and J dropped 5 bases, with 14 bases sitting between them. This CDR3 is built from 15 residues. Germline CDR1 PRHDT, CDR2 FYEKMQ (reference sequence). The CDR3 nucleotides read TGTGCCAGCAGCTTAGTTCCGGGTTTGGAGGAGACCCAGTACTTC. The encoded protein is CASSLVPGLEETQYF.